Each of the 8 T cell receptor beta chains below was sequenced from the same sample in a study of tumor-infiltrating lymphocytes in primary liver carcinoma. A primer in the constant region served to generate TCR beta cDNA from 450 to 650 ng of total RNA. Employing slightly modified ARM-PCR, three nested multiplex PCR rounds were run, and these gave rise to the TCR beta libraries. Investigators reported that the first two PCR rounds, at about 9 cycles each, used TRBV1-TRBV30 forward primers with a C-beta reverse primer. TCRdb itself ran the multiplex PCR reads through MiXCR, one entry per CDR3 protein. The sample includes some 95,000 distinct CDR3 sequences, 55% to 75% of them seen just once. The study co-extracted DNA and RNA from roughly 20-30 mg of unsorted bulk tissue. Material: tumor-adjacent normal liver tissue. The receptors originated from a middle-aged man with primary liver carcinoma and hepatitis B virus infection.

In this sample, this clonotype is medium-sized. The genes are TRBV6-1 and TRBJ2-5; D not certain. V lost 1 base and J 1 base, leaving 10 bases between the germline ends. Germline CDR1 and CDR2: MNHNS and SASEGT. CDR3 length: 15 residues. The CDR3 coding sequence is TGTGCCAGCAGTGAAGAACGTAACGTCCAAGAGACCCAGTACTTC. Translating it yields CASSEERNVQETQYF.

This sequence joins TRBV11-2 and TRBJ2-1; D is possibly TRBD1 (5 bases). Trimming shortened V by 6 bases and J by 1 base, and 13 bases separated the two germline ends. Germline-derived CDR1 and CDR2 are SGHAT and FQNNGV. CDR3 length equals 15 residues. The CDR3 here is CASSLQGRSYNEQFF. CDR3 DNA: TGTGCCAGCAGTCTTCAGGGTAGGTCCTACAATGAGCAGTTCTTC.

Comments on this clonotype: The junction does not match germline at one end; this may be a read error. The rearrangement uses TRBV6-1 and TRBJ2-7; D is possibly TRBD2 (5 bases). The germline V gene encodes CDR1 MNHNS and CDR2 SASEGT. The CDR3 is made up of 15 amino acids. Here the CDR3 reads CASSVMAHRGYEQYF. CDR3 DNA sequence: TGTGCAAGCAGTGTAATGGCACACCGGGGTTACGAGCAGTACTTC.

A single count supports this clonotype. At one end the junction does not follow the germline gene, possibly because of a read error. The genes are TRBV11-2 and TRBJ2-5; TRBD1 agrees at 7 bases. The length of the CDR3 is 14 residues. Germline CDR1 is SGHAT and CDR2 is FQNNGV. CDR3 nucleotide sequence: TGTGCCAACAGCTCACAAACAGGGGAAGGGCCCCAGCACTTC. This gives the protein CANSSQTGEGPQHF.

This clonotype was counted at least ten times. The chain is built from TRBV6-5 and TRBJ1-2; D remains ambiguous. The CDR3 has 14 residues. With 6 bases removed from V and 4 bases from J, the gap between germline ends came to 15 bases. CDR1 MNHEY and CDR2 SVGAGI come from the germline V gene. The CDR3 is CASRGAGFLYGYTF. CDR3 DNA sequence: TGTGCCAGCAGGGGAGCGGGGTTCCTCTATGGCTACACCTTC.

This clonotype came up a few times. V and J are TRBV28 and TRBJ2-7; D unclear. This CDR3 region has 12 residues. The germline V and J ends were trimmed by 6 bases and 2 bases, with 8 bases remaining between them. CDR1 and CDR2 from the germline V gene are MDHEN and SYDVKM. CDR3 bases: TGTGCCAGCAGGTCAGGCACCTACGAGCAGTACTTC. Encoded protein: CASRSGTYEQYF.

The V and J genes are TRBV10-1 and TRBJ2-1, with D perhaps matching TRBD1 or TRBD2 (5 bases each). The CDR3 covers 12 residues. Germline assignment: CDR1 WNHNN and CDR2 SYGVQD (reference sequence). The CDR3 loop reads CISSEWGNEQFF. CDR3 nucleotides: TGCATCAGCAGTGAATGGGGGAATGAGCAGTTCTTC.

This rearrangement joins TRBV11-2 to TRBJ2-7; D may be TRBD1 (5 bases). Germline V gene sequence: CDR1 SGHAT, CDR2 FQNNGV. The ends were cut back, 11 bases at V and 2 bases at J, with 22 bases in the middle. The CDR3 is 15 amino acids. CDR3 sequence reads: CADSLGLTLPYEQYF. In DNA, the CDR3 is TGTGCCGACAGCCTCGGCTTGACTCTACCCTACGAGCAGTACTTC.